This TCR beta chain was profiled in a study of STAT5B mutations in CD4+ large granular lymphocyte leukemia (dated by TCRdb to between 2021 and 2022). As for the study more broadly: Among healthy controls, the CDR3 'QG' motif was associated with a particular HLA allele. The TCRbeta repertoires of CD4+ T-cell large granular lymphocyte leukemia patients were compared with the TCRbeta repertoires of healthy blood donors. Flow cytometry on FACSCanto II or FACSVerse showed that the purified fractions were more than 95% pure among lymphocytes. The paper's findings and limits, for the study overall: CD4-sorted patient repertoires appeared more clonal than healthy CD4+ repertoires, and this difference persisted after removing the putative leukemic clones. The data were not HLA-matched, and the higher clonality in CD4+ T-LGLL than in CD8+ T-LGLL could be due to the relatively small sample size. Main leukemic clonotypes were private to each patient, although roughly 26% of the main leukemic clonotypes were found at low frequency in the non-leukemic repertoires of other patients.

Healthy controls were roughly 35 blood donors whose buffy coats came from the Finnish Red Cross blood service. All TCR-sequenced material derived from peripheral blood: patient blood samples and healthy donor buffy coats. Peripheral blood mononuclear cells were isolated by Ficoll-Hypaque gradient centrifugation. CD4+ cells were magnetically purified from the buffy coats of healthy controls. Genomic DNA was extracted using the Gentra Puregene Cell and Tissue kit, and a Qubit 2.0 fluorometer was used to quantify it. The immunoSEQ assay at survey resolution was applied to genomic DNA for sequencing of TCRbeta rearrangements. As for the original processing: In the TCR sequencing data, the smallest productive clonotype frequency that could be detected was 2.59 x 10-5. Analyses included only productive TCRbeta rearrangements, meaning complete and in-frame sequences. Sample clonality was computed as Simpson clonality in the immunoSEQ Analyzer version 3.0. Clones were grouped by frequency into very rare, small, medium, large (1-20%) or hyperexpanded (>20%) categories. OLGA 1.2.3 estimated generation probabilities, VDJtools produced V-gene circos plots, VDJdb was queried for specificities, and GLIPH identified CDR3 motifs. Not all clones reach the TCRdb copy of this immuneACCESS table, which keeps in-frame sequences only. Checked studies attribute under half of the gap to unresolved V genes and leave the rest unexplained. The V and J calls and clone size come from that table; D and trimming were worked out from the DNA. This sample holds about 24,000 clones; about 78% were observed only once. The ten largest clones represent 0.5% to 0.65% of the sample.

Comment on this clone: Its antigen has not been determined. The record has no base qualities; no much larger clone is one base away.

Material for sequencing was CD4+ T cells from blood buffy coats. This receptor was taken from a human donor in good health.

The sequence in DNA is TGTGCCACCATCATAAGCCTAGTTGCTGACGAGCAGTACTTC. It encodes CATIISLVADEQYF. The chain is made from TRBV6-1 and TRBJ2-7; the D gene cannot be resolved reliably. V is reduced by 10 bases and J by 5 bases, leaving a spacing of 21 bases between them. Spanning cysteine to phenylalanine, the CDR3 consists of 14 amino acids. Just CDR3 DNA is preserved here, 42 bases in frame from base 1. Taken from the germline V gene, the CDR1 and CDR2 loops are MNHNS and SASEGT.